This T cell receptor beta chain originates from a study of blood T cell repertoires in COVID-19. Study-level background: The United States, Italy and Spain provided the acute and convalescent COVID-19 samples. T cells, B-cell-depleted T cells, or PBMCs supplied cDNA or gDNA.

Seattle cases were enrolled at active infection and followed longitudinally. This CDR3 is built from 14 residues. The germline V gene encodes CDR1 SGHAT and CDR2 FQNNGV. The V and J ends lost 5 bases and 9 bases, in that order; junction bases with no gene match: 7. Original handling: Amplification of reference gene primers was used by the study to estimate nucleated cell counts. The data were produced by immunoSEQ multiplex PCR, yet TCRdb's version contains in-frame clones alone and is incomplete. V and J calls and clone size are copied from that table; D and trimming were computed from the DNA. The sample holds roughly 280,000 clones, about 88% seen once.

The sequence derives from a woman under 40 with COVID-19, enrolled during active disease. The chain couples TRBV11-2 to TRBJ2-1, with 10 bases matching TRBD2. The material sequenced was peripheral blood. The CDR3 is CASSPPLAGAEQFF. The CDR3 DNA reads as TGTGCCAGCAGCCCACCGCTAGCGGGAGCTGAGCAGTTCTTC.